These T cell receptor beta chains were read from a single sample in a study of read filtering for tumor transcriptome and immune sequencing. TCRdb fed the reads into MiXCR, producing one record per CDR3 protein. Among 120,000 or so distinct CDR3 sequences, 13% were seen once, and the ten largest hold roughly 11%. Specimen: a population of CD138-negative cells sorted from bone marrow. These receptor sequences come from a donor over 35 with multiple myeloma. Each CDR3 is given without its conserved first and last residue. The order of the fields is V gene, CDR3 protein.

v_call: TRBV4-2; cdr3_aa: ASSQDRDRGPGTTEAF
v_call: TRBV12-3/TRBV12-4; cdr3_aa: ASSLSGSNYGYT
v_call: TRBV7-8; cdr3_aa: ASSSPQGPEAF
v_call: TRBV30; cdr3_aa: ALGGGAEQY
v_call: TRBV20-1; cdr3_aa: SAGTGRGYT
v_call: TRBV29-1; cdr3_aa: SVEHRQAKSEETQY
v_call: TRBV2; cdr3_aa: ASSYRDRGPFGPQH
v_call: TRBV25-1; cdr3_aa: ASSDGDSQDTQY
v_call: TRBV5-1; cdr3_aa: ASSELLNTEAF
v_call: TRBV15; cdr3_aa: ATSRDHGGGTYEQY
v_call: TRBV12-3/TRBV12-4; cdr3_aa: ASSLGGEQY
v_call: TRBV29-1; cdr3_aa: SVALSTGNTTY
v_call: TRBV5-1; cdr3_aa: ASGTSAADTQY
v_call: TRBV6-1; cdr3_aa: ASSWTLEAF
v_call: TRBV29-1; cdr3_aa: SVALGAGLDTDTQY
v_call: TRBV19; cdr3_aa: ATRDRGLGQETQY
v_call: TRBV28; cdr3_aa: ASSSYRGLNTEAF
v_call: TRBV7-9; cdr3_aa: ASSLGQGDEKLF
v_call: TRBV20-1; cdr3_aa: SARGGINEKLF
v_call: TRBV5-1; cdr3_aa: ASSWTTGQNEKLF
v_call: TRBV18; cdr3_aa: ASSPPGLSLTDTQY
v_call: TRBV5-1; cdr3_aa: ASSPGQGAPGANVLT
v_call: TRBV20-1; cdr3_aa: SARGGPEAF
v_call: TRBV20-1; cdr3_aa: SARGGRDLIDEQF
v_call: TRBV25-1; cdr3_aa: ASSESRAYPSDEQF